This TCR beta chain is drawn from a study of blood T cell repertoires in COVID-19. Study information: Donors in the United States, Italy and Spain gave samples during acute or convalescent COVID-19.

Germline V lookup: CDR1 SGHNT, CDR2 YENEEA. There are 14 residues in the CDR3. V was clipped by 5 bases and J by 9 bases; unmatched bases: 9. Assay used: immunoSEQ multiplex PCR; TCRdb lists only in-frame clones, some missing. In the table there are under 350,000 clones, around four fifths of which are singletons. This receptor was identified in a man aged 55 to 69 who had recovered from COVID-19. The chain combines TRBV11-3 with TRBJ2-1; 8 bases line up with TRBD1. The sample taken for sequencing was peripheral blood. Written as DNA, the CDR3 is TGTGCCAGCAGCCCAGGGGACAGGCCAGGTGAGCAGTTCTTC. As protein: CASSPGDRPGEQFF.